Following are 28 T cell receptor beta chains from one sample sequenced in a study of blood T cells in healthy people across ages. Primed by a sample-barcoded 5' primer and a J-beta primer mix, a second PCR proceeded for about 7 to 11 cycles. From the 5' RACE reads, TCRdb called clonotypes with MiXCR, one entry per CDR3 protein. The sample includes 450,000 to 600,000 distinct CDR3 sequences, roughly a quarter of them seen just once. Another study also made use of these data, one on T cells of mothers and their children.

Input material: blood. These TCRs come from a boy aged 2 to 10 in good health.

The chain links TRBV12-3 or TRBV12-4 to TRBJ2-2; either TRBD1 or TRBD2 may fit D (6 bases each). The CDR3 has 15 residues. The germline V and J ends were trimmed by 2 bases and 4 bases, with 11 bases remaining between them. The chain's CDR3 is CASSLRGAPTGELFF. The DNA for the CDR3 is TGTGCCAGCAGTTTAAGGGGGGCCCCCACCGGGGAGCTGTTTTTT.

DNA of the CDR3: TGTGCCAGCGGCCTGACTAGCGGGTCCTATGGCTACTACGAGCAGTACTTC. Translation: CASGLTSGSYGYYEQYF. The chain is built from TRBV11-2 and TRBJ2-5; 10 positions agree with TRBD2. With the DNA end fitting TRBJ2-7 better, the J assignment may be wrong. The CDR3 has 17 amino acids. The germline V gene encodes CDR1 SGHAT and CDR2 FQNNGV.

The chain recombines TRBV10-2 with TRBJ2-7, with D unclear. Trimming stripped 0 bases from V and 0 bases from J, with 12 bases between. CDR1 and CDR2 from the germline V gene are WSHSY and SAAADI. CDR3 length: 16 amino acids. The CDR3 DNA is TGCGCCAGCAGTGAGTCGATTTGGCTGAGCTCCTACGAGCAGTACTTC. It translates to CASSESIWLSSYEQYF.

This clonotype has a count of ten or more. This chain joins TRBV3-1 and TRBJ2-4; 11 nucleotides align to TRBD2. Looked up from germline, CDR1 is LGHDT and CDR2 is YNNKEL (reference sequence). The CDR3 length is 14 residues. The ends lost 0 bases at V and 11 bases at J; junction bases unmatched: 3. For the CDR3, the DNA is TGTGCCAGCAGCCAAGACGCTAGCGGGGGGTTTCAGTACTTC. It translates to CASSQDASGGFQYF.

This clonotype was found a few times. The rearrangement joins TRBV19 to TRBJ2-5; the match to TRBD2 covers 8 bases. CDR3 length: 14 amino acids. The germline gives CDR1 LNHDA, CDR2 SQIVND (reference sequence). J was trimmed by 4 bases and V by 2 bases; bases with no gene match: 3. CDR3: CASSISSGRETQYF. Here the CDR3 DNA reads TGTGCCAGTAGTATATCTAGCGGGCGAGAGACCCAGTACTTC.

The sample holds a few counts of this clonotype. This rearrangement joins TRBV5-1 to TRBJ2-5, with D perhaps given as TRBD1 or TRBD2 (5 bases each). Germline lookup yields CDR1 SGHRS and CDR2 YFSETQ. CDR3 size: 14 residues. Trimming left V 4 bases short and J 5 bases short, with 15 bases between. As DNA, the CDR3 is TGCGCCAGCAGCCCCATACTAGAGGGGGAGACCCAGTACTTC. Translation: CASSPILEGETQYF.

The CDR3 loop is CASSPLGTGEGQPQHF. The CDR3, as DNA: TGTGCCAGCAGTCCGCTCGGGACAGGGGAGGGTCAGCCCCAGCATTTT. The gene calls are TRBV6-5 and TRBJ1-5, with 10 positions matching TRBD1. The ends lost 5 bases at V and 6 bases at J; junction bases unmatched: 10. The CDR3 length is 16 residues. Germline CDR1 is MNHEY and CDR2 is SVGAGI.

The CDR3: CATSRDSGGLVGELFF. Here the CDR3 DNA reads TGTGCCACCAGCAGAGATTCAGGGGGTCTCGTCGGGGAGCTGTTTTTT. V usage is TRBV15 and J usage is TRBJ2-2, with 7 bases matching TRBD1. J lost 7 bases, V lost 0 bases, and 8 bases had no gene match. Looked up from germline, CDR1 is LNHNV and CDR2 is YYDKDF (reference sequence). The CDR3 length is 16 residues.

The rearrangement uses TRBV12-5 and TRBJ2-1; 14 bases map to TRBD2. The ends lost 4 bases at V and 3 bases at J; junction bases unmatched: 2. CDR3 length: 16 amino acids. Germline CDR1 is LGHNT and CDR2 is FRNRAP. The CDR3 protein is CASGSGLAGVYNEQFF. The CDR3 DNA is TGTGCTAGTGGTTCGGGACTAGCGGGAGTCTACAATGAGCAGTTCTTC.

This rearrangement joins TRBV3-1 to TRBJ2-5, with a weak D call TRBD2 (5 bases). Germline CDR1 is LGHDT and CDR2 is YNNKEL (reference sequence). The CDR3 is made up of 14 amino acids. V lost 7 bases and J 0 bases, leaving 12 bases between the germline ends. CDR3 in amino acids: CASTQTKDQETQYF. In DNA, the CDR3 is TGTGCCAGCACCCAGACTAAAGACCAAGAGACCCAGTACTTC.

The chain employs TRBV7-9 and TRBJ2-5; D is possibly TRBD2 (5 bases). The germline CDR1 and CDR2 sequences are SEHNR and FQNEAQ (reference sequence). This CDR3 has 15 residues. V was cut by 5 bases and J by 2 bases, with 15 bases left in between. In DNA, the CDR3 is TGTGCCAGCAGCCCGGGGTGGAGAACTCAAGAGACCCAGTACTTC. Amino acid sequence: CASSPGWRTQETQYF. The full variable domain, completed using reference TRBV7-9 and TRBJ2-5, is DTGVSQNPRHKITKRGQNVTFRCDPISEHNRLYWYRQTLGQGPEFLTYFQNEAQLEKSRLLSDRFSAERPKGSFSTLEIQRTEQGDSAMYLCASSPGWRTQETQYFGPGTRLLVL.

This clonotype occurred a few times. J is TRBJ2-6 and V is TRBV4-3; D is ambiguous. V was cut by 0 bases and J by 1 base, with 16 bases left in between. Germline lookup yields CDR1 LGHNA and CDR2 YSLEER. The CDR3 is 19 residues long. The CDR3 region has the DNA TGCGCCAGCAGCCAAGAGCTGCCCCAGGCTTTTTCTGGGGCCAACGTCCTGACTTTC. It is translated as CASSQELPQAFSGANVLTF.

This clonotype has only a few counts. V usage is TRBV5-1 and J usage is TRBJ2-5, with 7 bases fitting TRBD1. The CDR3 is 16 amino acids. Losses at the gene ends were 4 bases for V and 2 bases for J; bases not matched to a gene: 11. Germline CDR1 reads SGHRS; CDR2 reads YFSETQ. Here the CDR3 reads CASSLMLRDSQETQYF. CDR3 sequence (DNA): TGCGCCAGCAGCCTAATGCTCCGGGACAGTCAAGAGACCCAGTACTTC.

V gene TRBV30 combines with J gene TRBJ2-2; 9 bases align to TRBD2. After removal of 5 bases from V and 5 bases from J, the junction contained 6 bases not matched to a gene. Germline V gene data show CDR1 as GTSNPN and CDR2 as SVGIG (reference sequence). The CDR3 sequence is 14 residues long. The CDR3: CAWGAGGWTGELFF. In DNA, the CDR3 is TGTGCCTGGGGAGCGGGAGGTTGGACCGGGGAGCTGTTTTTT.

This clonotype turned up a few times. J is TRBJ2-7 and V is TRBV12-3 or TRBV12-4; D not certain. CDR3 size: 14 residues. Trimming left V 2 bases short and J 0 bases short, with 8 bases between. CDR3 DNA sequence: TGTGCCAGCAGTTTACCCGAGAGCTCCTACGAGCAGTACTTC. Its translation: CASSLPESSYEQYF.

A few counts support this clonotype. The CDR3 loop is CASSLTPGQGSSPLHF. The CDR3 DNA follows: TGTGCCAGCAGCCTAACCCCGGGACAGGGGAGTTCACCCCTCCACTTT. V is TRBV13 and J is TRBJ1-6, with 10 bases fitting TRBD1. Trimming took 5 bases from V and 9 from J; bases not matched to a gene: 10. The CDR3 is made up of 16 amino acids. Germline CDR1 reads PRHDT; CDR2 reads FYEKMQ (reference sequence).

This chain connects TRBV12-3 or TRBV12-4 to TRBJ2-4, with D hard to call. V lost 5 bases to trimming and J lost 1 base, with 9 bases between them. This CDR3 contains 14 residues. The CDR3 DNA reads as TGTGCCAGCAGTCCCATGGCCGCCAAAAACATTCAGTACTTC. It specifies CASSPMAAKNIQYF.

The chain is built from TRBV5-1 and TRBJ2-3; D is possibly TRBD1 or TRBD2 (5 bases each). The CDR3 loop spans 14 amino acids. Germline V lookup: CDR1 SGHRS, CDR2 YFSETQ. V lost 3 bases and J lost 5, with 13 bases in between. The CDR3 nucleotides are TGCGCCAGCAGCTCGCTACCGGGACGAGATACGCAGTATTTT. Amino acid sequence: CASSSLPGRDTQYF.

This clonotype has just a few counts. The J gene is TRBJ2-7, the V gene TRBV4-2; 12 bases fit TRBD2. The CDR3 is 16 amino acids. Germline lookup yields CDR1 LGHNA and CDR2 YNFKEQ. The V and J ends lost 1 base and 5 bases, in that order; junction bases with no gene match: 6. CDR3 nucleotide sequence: TGTGCCAGCAGCCAAGCTAGCGGGGGGGCCTTCGACGAGCAGTACTTC. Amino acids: CASSQASGGAFDEQYF.

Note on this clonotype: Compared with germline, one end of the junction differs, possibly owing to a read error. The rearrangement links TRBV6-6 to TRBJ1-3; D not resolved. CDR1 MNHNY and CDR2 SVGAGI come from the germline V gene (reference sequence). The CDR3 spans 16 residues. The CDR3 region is CASRREKLSSGSTIYF. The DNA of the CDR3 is TGTGCCAGCAGAAGAGAGAAGCTAAGCTCTGGAAGCACCATATATTTT.

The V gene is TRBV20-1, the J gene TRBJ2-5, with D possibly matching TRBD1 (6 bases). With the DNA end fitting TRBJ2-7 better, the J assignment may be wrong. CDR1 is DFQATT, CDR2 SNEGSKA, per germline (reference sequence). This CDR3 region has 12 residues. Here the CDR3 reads CSAQYRAYEQYF. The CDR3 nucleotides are TGCAGTGCTCAGTACAGGGCCTACGAGCAGTACTTC.

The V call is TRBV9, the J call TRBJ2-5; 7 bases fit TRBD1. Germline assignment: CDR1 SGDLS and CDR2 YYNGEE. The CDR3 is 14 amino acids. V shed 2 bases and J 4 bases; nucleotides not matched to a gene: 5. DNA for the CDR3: TGTGCCAGCAGCGTGGGGCAGGGGGTAGAGACCCAGTACTTC. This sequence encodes CASSVGQGVETQYF.

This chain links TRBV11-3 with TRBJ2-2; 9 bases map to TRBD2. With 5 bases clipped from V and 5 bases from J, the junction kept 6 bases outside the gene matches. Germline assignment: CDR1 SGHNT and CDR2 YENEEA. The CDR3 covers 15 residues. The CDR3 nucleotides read TGTGCCAGCAGCCCCGGGACTAGCAGAACCGGGGAGCTGTTTTTT. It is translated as CASSPGTSRTGELFF. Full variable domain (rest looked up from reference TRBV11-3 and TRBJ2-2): EAGVVQSPRYKIIEKKQPVAFWCNPISGHNTLYWYLQNLGQGPELLIRYENEEAVDDSQLPKDRFSAERLKGVDSTLKIQPAELGDSAVYLCASSPGTSRTGELFFGEGSRLTVL.

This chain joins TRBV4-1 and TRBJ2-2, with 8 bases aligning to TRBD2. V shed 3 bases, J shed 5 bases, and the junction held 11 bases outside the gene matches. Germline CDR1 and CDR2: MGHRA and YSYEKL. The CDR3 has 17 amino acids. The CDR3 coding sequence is TGCGCCAGCAGCCAGGTCGGGGGGGGAATCGGAACCGGGGAGCTGTTTTTT. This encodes CASSQVGGGIGTGELFF.

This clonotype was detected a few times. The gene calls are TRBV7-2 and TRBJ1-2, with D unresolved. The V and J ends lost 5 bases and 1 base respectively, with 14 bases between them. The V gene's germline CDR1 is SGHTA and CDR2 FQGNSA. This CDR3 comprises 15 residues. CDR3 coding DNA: TGTGCCAGCAGCGGAATAAAAGGCCGTAACTATGGCTACACCTTC. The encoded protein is CASSGIKGRNYGYTF. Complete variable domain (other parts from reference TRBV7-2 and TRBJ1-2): GAGVSQSPSNKVTEKGKDVELRCDPISGHTALYWYRQSLGQGLEFLIYFQGNSAPDKSGLPSDRFSAERTGGSVSTLTIQRTQQEDSAVYLCASSGIKGRNYGYTFGSGTRLTVV.

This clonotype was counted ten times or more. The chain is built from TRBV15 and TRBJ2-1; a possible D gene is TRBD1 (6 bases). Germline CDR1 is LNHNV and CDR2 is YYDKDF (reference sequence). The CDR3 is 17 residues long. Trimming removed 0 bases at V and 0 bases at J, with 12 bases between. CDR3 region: CATSRDWGRYSYNEQFF. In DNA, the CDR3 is TGTGCCACCAGCAGAGATTGGGGGCGGTACTCCTACAATGAGCAGTTCTTC.

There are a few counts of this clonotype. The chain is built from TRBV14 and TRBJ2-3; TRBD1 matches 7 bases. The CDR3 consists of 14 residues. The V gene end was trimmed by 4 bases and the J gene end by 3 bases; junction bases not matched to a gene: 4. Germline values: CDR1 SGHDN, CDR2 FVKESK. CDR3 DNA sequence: TGTGCCAGCAGCCCGCAGGGGGATACAGATACGCAGTATTTT. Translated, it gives CASSPQGDTDTQYF.

The CDR3 region is CASTSTRDGAPYEQYF. CDR3 in DNA: TGTGCCAGCACTTCCACTCGGGACGGCGCTCCCTACGAGCAGTACTTC. This chain uses TRBV6-2 or TRBV6-3 with TRBJ2-7; TRBD1 or TRBD2 may be the D gene (5 bases each). Germline values: CDR1 MNHEY, CDR2 SVGEGT. V was clipped by 7 bases and J by 2 bases, with 21 bases between them. The CDR3 runs to 16 residues.